A single sample gave rise to the 2 T cell receptor beta chains below, sequenced in a study of cytomegalovirus exposure and HLA in healthy donors. The study ran its PCR with 60 Vbeta and 13 Jbeta primers. Profiling relied on immunoSEQ multiplex PCR, and the TCRdb table lists in-frame clones only, not all of them. The sample holds 140,000 to 150,000 clones, 80% seen once. Sequencing was carried out using PBMCs. The source of these receptors is a woman younger than 45 in good health and CMV-seronegative.

This clone was seen only a few times. The rearrangement joins TRBV12-5 to TRBJ1-1; the D gene is possibly TRBD1 (6 bases). Deletions cut 0 bases from V and 1 base from J, with 9 bases between. This CDR3 has 15 residues. Germline V CDR1 and CDR2: LGHNT, FRNRAP. CDR3 bases: TGTGCTAGTGGTTTGGTACTGACAGGGAACACTGAAGCTTTCTTT. Translation: CASGLVLTGNTEAFF. Variable domain in full (rest from reference TRBV12-5 and TRBJ1-1): DARVTQTPRHKVTEMGQEVTMRCQPILGHNTVFWYRQTMMQGLELLAYFRNRAPLDDSGMPKDRFSAEMPDATLATLKIQPSEPRDSAVYFCASGLVLTGNTEAFFGQGTRLTVV.

This sequence joins TRBV7-3 and TRBJ2-2, with D maybe TRBD1 (5 bases). This CDR3 has 16 residues. Trimming took off 2 bases at V and 5 bases at J, with 15 bases between the two ends. CDR1 SGHTA and CDR2 FQGTGA come from the germline V gene. The CDR3 here is CASSLGARGMTGELFF. CDR3 nucleotide sequence: TGTGCCAGCAGCTTAGGGGCCCGAGGCATGACCGGGGAGCTGTTTTTT.